This is a list of T cell receptor beta chains from one sample in a study of blood T cells in healthy people across ages. TCRdb reprocessed the 5' RACE reads with MiXCR, giving one entry per CDR3 protein. Among approximately 780,000 distinct CDR3 sequences listed, roughly 24% were seen once. The sample was also linked to a second study, of T cells of mothers and their children.

Sequencing used blood. The receptor set was obtained from a boy aged 5-17 years in good health. Both conserved end residues are part of each CDR3. Rows give clone size only sometimes, using once, few, many, or a class for an expanded clone.

j_call v_call clone_size cdr3_length cdr3_aa
TRBJ1-1 TRBV29-1 - 14 CSVEVARNRIEAFF
TRBJ1-3 TRBV12-3/TRBV12-4 few 14 CASSSGGPRDTIYF
TRBJ2-3 TRBV20-1 few 15 CSAREGRGGADTQYF
TRBJ2-5 TRBV27 - 15 CASSLKGGHLETQYF
TRBJ2-5 TRBV11-2 few 13 CASSETSQETQYF
TRBJ2-1 TRBV12-3/TRBV12-4 few 15 CASSSPGQGLNEQFF
TRBJ1-5 TRBV20-1 - 12 CSARGRNQPQHF
TRBJ1-6 TRBV6-6 many 15 CASSQGGSYNSPLHF
- TRBV9 few 15 CASSVGGRGTHEQYF
TRBJ2-3 TRBV9 few 16 CASSGGLAEGTDTQYF
TRBJ2-4 TRBV6-5 few 15 CASRGTGTAKNIQCF
TRBJ2-5 TRBV6-5 - 15 CASSSGLAGGTKQYF
TRBJ2-3 TRBV9 - 13 CASTEGSTDTQYF
TRBJ2-5 TRBV28 - 15 CASSSGSRCQETQYF
TRBJ2-7 TRBV10-3 once 13 CAISESPGGEQYF
TRBJ1-4 TRBV21-1 few 15 CASSEGRATNEKLFF
TRBJ2-1 TRBV5-1 few 13 CASSLDTGNEQFF
TRBJ2-5 TRBV13 - 15 CASSLRAGAGETQYF